The TCR beta chain described here comes from a study of T cell responses to AZD1222 COVID-19 vaccine (dated by TCRdb to the early 2020s). In the study overall: AZD1222 recipients with second doses at about 4 weeks or about 12 weeks were pooled, because spike-specific TCR depth and breadth did not differ between schedules. A total of approximately 230 trial participants underwent TCR sequencing, of whom nearly 210 received two doses of AZD1222 and some 26 received two doses of the MenACWY control vaccine. Trial participants were enrolled into age subgroups of 18-55, 56-69 and 70-plus years, which contained 148, 28 and 57 TCR-sequenced participants, respectively. The study at large found these results: Because no day 14 peak-response samples were available, the repertoires could be characterized only after the peak T cell response. Participants were mostly white British and included more females than males, and it was suggested by the authors that clonal diversity may have been underestimated. In the small 56-69-year group, the increase in depth fell short of significance, most likely because of low power. Epitopes outside the regions mutated in the B.1.351 and B.1.1.7 variants were reportedly recognized by nearly half of the unique spike-specific TCRs. After two AZD1222 doses, both the breadth and the depth of spike-specific TCRs were significantly higher than at day 0 and than in MenACWY recipients. Conclusions about previously exposed vaccinees are limited, since just five to seven AZD1222 recipients were seropositive for SARS-CoV-2 at baseline. The vaccine-associated CD4 TCRs covered the entire spike protein, and the dominant responses fell in regions 160-218 and 743-854.

Worth noting for this clone: Its antigen is still unknown. No base-level quality is on record; no much larger clone is a single base apart.

The CDR3 regions of human TCRbeta chains were analyzed by immunosequencing. The authors processed their data as follows. TCRs in the repertoires were matched against a reference library of SARS-CoV-2-specific TCRs that had been generated with the MIRA antigen-specificity platform. Breadth was defined as the fraction of unique TCRs that were SARS-CoV-2-associated. Depth was defined as the fraction of total T cells that were SARS-CoV-2-associated. Each spike-specific TCR was assigned to its reactive spike region and to a CD4 or CD8 class using the MIRA data. Log10-transformed breadth and depth values were compared by one-way ANOVA with Sidak's multiple comparisons tests. What TCRdb holds here is the immuneACCESS table cut down to in-frame rearrangements. Part of the clones is not present; checked against another copy, under half of the missing clones reflect an unresolved V gene, and the others are unexplained. V and J calls and clone size come straight from that table; D and trimming were deduced from the DNA. The sample table lists about 97,000 clones, 70% to 90% of them with a count of one. Roughly 1.4% of the sample is held by the ten biggest clonotypes.

CDR1 is given as MDHEN and CDR2 as SYDVKM, both from the germline V gene. Germline trimming: 2 bases from V, 5 bases from J; junction bases outside gene matches: 12. The CDR3 runs 17 amino acids, cysteine and phenylalanine included. The only DNA kept is the CDR3, 51 bases in frame from the first base. The label giving this sample's time point can be read as: baseline before first vaccination. Vaccinee samples came from UK trials COV001 and COV002, including a single-blind randomized controlled phase 2/3 trial of AZD1222 (ChAdOx1 nCoV-19) in healthy adults. For TCRbeta chain sequencing, PBMC samples were collected from trial participants at day 0 and at day 28 after the second dose.

The material was peripheral blood, obtained on day 0 of AZD1222 vaccination. The chain was built from TRBV28 and TRBJ1-1, with 9 central nucleotides matching TRBD1. The source is an adult in good health. The CDR3 here reads CASSLPGTGQGGTEAFF. The base sequence is TGTGCCAGCAGTTTACCTGGCACGGGACAGGGAGGGACTGAAGCTTTCTTT. The reference TRBV28 and TRBJ1-1 proteins fill in what lies around the CDR3, so the full variable domain reads DVKVTQSSRYLVKRTGEKVFLECVQDMDHENMFWYRQDPGLGLRLIYFSYDVKMKEKGDIPEGYSVSREKKERFSLILESASTNQTSMYLCASSLPGTGQGGTEAFFGQGTRLTVV.